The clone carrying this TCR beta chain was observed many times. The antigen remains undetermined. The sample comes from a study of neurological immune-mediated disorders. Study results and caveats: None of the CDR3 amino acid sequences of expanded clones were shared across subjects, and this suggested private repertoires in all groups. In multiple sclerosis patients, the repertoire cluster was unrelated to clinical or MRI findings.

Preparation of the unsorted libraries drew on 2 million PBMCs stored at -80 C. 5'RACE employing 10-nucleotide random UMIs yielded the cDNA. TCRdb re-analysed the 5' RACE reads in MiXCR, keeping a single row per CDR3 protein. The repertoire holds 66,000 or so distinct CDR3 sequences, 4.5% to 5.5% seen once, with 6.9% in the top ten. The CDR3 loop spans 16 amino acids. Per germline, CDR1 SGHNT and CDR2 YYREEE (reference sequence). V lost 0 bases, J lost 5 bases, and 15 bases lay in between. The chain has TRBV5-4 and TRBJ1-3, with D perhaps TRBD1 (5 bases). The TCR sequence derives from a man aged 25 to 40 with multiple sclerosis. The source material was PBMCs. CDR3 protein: CASSLERGDSRNTIYF. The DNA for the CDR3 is TGTGCCAGCAGCTTGGAGAGGGGCGACTCCAGAAACACCATATATTTT. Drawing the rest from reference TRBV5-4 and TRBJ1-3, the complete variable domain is ETGVTQSPTHLIKTRGQQVTLRCSSQSGHNTVSWYQQALGQGPQFIFQYYREEENGRGNFPPRFSGLQFPNYSSELNVNALELDDSALYLCASSLERGDSRNTIYFGEGSWLTVV.